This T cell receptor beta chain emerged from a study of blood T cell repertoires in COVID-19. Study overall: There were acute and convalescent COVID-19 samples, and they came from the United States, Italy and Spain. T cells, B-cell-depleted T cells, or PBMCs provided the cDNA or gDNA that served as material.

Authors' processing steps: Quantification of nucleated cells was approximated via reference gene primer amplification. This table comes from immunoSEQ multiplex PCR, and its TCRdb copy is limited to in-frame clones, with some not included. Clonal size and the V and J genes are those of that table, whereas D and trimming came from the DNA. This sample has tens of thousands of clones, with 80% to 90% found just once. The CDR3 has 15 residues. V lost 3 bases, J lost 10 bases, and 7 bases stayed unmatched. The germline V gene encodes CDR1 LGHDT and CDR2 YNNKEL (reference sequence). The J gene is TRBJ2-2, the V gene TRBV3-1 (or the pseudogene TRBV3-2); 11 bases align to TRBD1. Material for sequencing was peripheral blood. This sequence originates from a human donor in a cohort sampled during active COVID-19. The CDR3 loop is CASSQWDRGAKELFF. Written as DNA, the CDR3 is TGTGCCAGCAGCCAGTGGGACAGGGGGGCGAAGGAGCTGTTTTTT.